Shown below are 24 T cell receptor beta chains from a single sample sequenced in a study of cytomegalovirus exposure and HLA in healthy donors. The PCR had 60 Vbeta and 13 Jbeta primers. Here immunoSEQ multiplex PCR was the method, and the copy in TCRdb shows in-frame clones only, minus some. Of roughly 110,000 clones in the sample, roughly 82% are singletons; the top ten hold around 2.7%. Sequences were obtained from PBMCs. The receptors were sampled from a male donor in good health and CMV-seropositive.

The genes are TRBV6-1 and TRBJ2-5; 12 bases are a match to TRBD2. V gave up 8 bases and J gave up 11 bases; unmatched junction bases: 9. Germline V CDR1 and CDR2: MNHNS, SASEGT. This CDR3 region has 13 residues. This chain's CDR3 is CASHGLAGREQYF. Written as DNA, the CDR3 is TGTGCCAGCCATGGACTAGCGGGAAGGGAGCAGTACTTC.

This clone was counted a few times. The chain is built from TRBV9 and TRBJ1-1, with 9 bases matching TRBD1. Germline V gene lookup returns CDR1 SGDLS and CDR2 YYNGEE. J gave up 0 bases and V 5 bases, and 5 bases lay outside the gene matches. The CDR3 sequence is 15 residues long. CDR3 sequence reads: CASSATGGMNTEAFF. As DNA, the CDR3 is TGTGCCAGCAGTGCGACAGGGGGGATGAACACTGAAGCTTTCTTT.

J is TRBJ1-5 and V is TRBV7-8, with 10 bases aligning to TRBD1. V shed 6 bases, J shed 7 bases, and the junction held 9 bases outside the gene matches. Germline CDR1 is SGHVS and CDR2 is FQNEAQ. This CDR3 comprises 15 residues. For the CDR3, the DNA is TGTGCCAGCAGAACCGACAGGGGGCCAGGACAGCCCCAGCATTTT. Residues: CASRTDRGPGQPQHF.

The rearrangement uses TRBV29-1 and TRBJ2-2; 10 nucleotides align to TRBD2. This CDR3 region has 15 residues. V lost 6 bases to trimming and J lost 1 base; unmatched junction nucleotides: 5. Germline lookup yields CDR1 SQVTM and CDR2 ANQGSEA. CDR3 protein: CSVQAGGGNTGELFF. Written as DNA, the CDR3 is TGCAGCGTCCAAGCGGGAGGGGGGAACACCGGGGAGCTGTTTTTT.

The V gene is TRBV14, the J gene TRBJ1-1; D gene unclear. Germline V CDR1 and CDR2: SGHDN, FVKESK. The CDR3 runs 13 residues. V was trimmed by 3 bases and J by 4 bases, leaving 9 bases between them. The CDR3 loop reads CASSQLRGTEAFF. CDR3 nucleotides: TGTGCCAGCAGCCAGCTACGAGGCACTGAAGCTTTCTTT.

The chain has TRBV7-3 and TRBJ2-5; 10 bases are a match to TRBD2. The CDR3 is made up of 15 amino acids. Per the germline V gene, CDR1 is SGHTA and CDR2 is FQGTGA. Trimming removed 5 bases from V and 5 bases from J; junction bases left unmatched: 8. The CDR3 sequence is CASSPYPLAGETQYF. Written as DNA, the CDR3 is TGTGCCAGCAGCCCATACCCACTAGCGGGGGAGACCCAGTACTTC.

This chain connects TRBV7-2 to TRBJ1-2; D might be TRBD1 (6 bases). Germline assignment: CDR1 SGHTA and CDR2 FQGNSA. The CDR3 extends over 17 amino acids. V was pared by 2 bases and J by 1 base, with 17 bases between. CDR3: CASSLNRGTGINYGYTF. In nucleotides, the CDR3 is TGTGCCAGCAGCTTAAATAGGGGCACAGGGATTAACTATGGCTACACCTTC.

The chain joins TRBV28 to TRBJ1-1; TRBD1 agrees at 9 bases. With 5 bases clipped from V and 7 bases from J, the junction kept 8 bases outside the gene matches. Germline V lookup: CDR1 MDHEN, CDR2 SYDVKM. This CDR3 has 14 amino acids. This chain's CDR3 is CASSKTGGWGEAFF. CDR3 DNA: TGTGCCAGCAGTAAAACAGGGGGCTGGGGTGAAGCTTTCTTT. Looking up the rest from reference TRBV28 and TRBJ1-1 gives the full variable domain: DVKVTQSSRYLVKRTGEKVFLECVQDMDHENMFWYRQDPGLGLRLIYFSYDVKMKEKGDIPEGYSVSREKKERFSLILESASTNQTSMYLCASSKTGGWGEAFFGQGTRLTVV.

The chain employs TRBV28 and TRBJ2-7; TRBD1 is a possible D gene (7 bases). CDR3 size: 17 residues. Between the trimmed V and J ends, which lost 6 bases and 5 bases, there was a span of 26 bases. Per germline, CDR1 MDHEN and CDR2 SYDVKM. CDR3 DNA sequence: TGTGCCAGCAGGCCATCCATGGGGGGACAGCAGCCCCACGAGCAGTACTTC. Protein: CASRPSMGGQQPHEQYF. Full variable domain (rest looked up from reference TRBV28 and TRBJ2-7): DVKVTQSSRYLVKRTGEKVFLECVQDMDHENMFWYRQDPGLGLRLIYFSYDVKMKEKGDIPEGYSVSREKKERFSLILESASTNQTSMYLCASRPSMGGQQPHEQYFGPGTRLTVT.

The V call is TRBV10-3, the J call TRBJ1-4; 7 bases line up with TRBD1. This CDR3 is built from 15 residues. V shed 4 bases and J 4 bases; nucleotides not matched to a gene: 6. CDR1 ENHRY and CDR2 SYGVKD come from the germline V gene. As DNA, the CDR3 is TGTGCCATCAGTGCTGGGACAGCTTATAATGAAAAACTGTTTTTT. Translating it yields CAISAGTAYNEKLFF.

The chain employs TRBV6-5 and TRBJ2-3; 7 nucleotides match TRBD2. Germline V lookup: CDR1 MNHEY, CDR2 SVGAGI. V lost 4 bases and J lost 2; bases outside the gene matches: 3. This CDR3 contains 14 residues. Written as DNA, the CDR3 is TGTGCCAGCAGTTCTAGCGGTATCACAGATACGCAGTATTTT. Protein: CASSSSGITDTQYF.

The chain carries TRBV28 and TRBJ2-7; D is perhaps TRBD2 (6 bases). This CDR3 has 14 residues. The germline V gene encodes CDR1 MDHEN and CDR2 SYDVKM. The germline V and J ends were trimmed by 7 bases and 6 bases, with 19 bases remaining between them. CDR3 coding DNA: TGTGCCAGCACCCGACGGTCGCCGCGGGGCGAGCAGTACTTC. It encodes CASTRRSPRGEQYF.

The chain employs TRBV4-2 and TRBJ1-5, with 9 bases matching TRBD1. The CDR3 totals 14 residues. Germline CDR1 reads LGHNA; CDR2 reads YNFKEQ. With 4 bases clipped from V and 10 bases from J, the junction kept 8 bases outside the gene matches. In DNA form, the CDR3 reads TGTGCCAGCAGCCTAAGACAGGGGGGCGATCCCCAGCATTTT. Its translation is CASSLRQGGDPQHF.

The table lists this clone with a count of one. The gene calls are TRBV4-1 and TRBJ2-3, with TRBD2 as a possible D gene (5 bases). Germline CDR1 reads MGHRA; CDR2 reads YSYEKL. V lost 5 bases, J lost 2 bases, and 14 bases lay in between. The CDR3 loop spans 15 amino acids. The CDR3 protein is CASSDTRDLTDTQYF. The CDR3 DNA sequence: TGCGCCAGCAGCGATACACGGGATCTCACAGATACGCAGTATTTT.

The rearrangement links TRBV5-4 to TRBJ1-2; D gene uncertain. V was shortened by 0 bases and J by 4 bases, with 7 bases between the two germline ends. The CDR3 is 13 amino acids. Per the germline V gene, CDR1 is SGHNT and CDR2 is YYREEE (reference sequence). Written as DNA, the CDR3 is TGTGCCAGCAGCTTGGTTTCGAGCTATGGCTACACCTTC. It translates to CASSLVSSYGYTF.

CDR3 in DNA: TGCGCCAGCAGCTTGGGTCATAGGGACAGAACCTACGAGCAGTACTTC. Its protein is CASSLGHRDRTYEQYF. This rearrangement joins TRBV5-1 to TRBJ2-7, with 7 bases lining up with TRBD1. Germline V lookup: CDR1 SGHRS, CDR2 YFSETQ. V lost 0 bases and J lost 2; bases outside the gene matches: 8. The CDR3 is made up of 16 amino acids.

The V and J genes are TRBV4-3 and TRBJ2-5; a possible D gene is TRBD2 (5 bases). The V gene lost 0 bases and the J gene lost 5 bases, with 16 bases spanning the gap. Germline lookup yields CDR1 LGHNA and CDR2 YSLEER. This CDR3 has 16 amino acids. Here the CDR3 reads CASSQDPQRGSETQYF. The CDR3 DNA follows: TGCGCCAGCAGCCAAGACCCCCAGCGAGGGAGTGAGACCCAGTACTTC.

This chain links TRBV5-6 with TRBJ1-1, with 7 nucleotides matching TRBD1. The CDR3 spans 14 residues. Trimming removed 4 bases from V and 11 bases from J; junction bases left unmatched: 14. Germline loops: CDR1 SGHDT, CDR2 YYEEEE. CDR3 loop: CASSLGQAGSLAFF. DNA for the CDR3: TGTGCCAGCAGCCTCGGACAGGCGGGAAGTCTGGCTTTCTTT.

The chain has TRBV27 and TRBJ1-1; D possibly corresponds to TRBD1 (5 bases). From germline, CDR1 is MNHEY and CDR2 SMNVEV (reference sequence). The CDR3 has 15 amino acids. Trimming shortened V by 0 bases and J by 4 bases, and 12 bases separated the two germline ends. The CDR3 nucleotides read TGTGCCAGCAGTTTATCAGGAGGGGCGAGCACTGAAGCTTTCTTT. It translates to CASSLSGGASTEAFF.

The V and J genes are TRBV9 and TRBJ2-5; 11 positions agree with TRBD1. Germline V gene lookup returns CDR1 SGDLS and CDR2 YYNGEE. CDR3 length: 16 amino acids. V gave up 4 bases and J gave up 5 bases; unmatched junction bases: 10. The CDR3, as DNA: TGTGCCAGCAGCCCAAGAGGACAGGGGGCCCTTGAGACCCAGTACTTC. Translation: CASSPRGQGALETQYF.

J is TRBJ2-7 and V is TRBV28, with D perhaps matching TRBD2 (5 bases). The V end was cut by 8 bases, the J end by 4 bases, with 18 bases between. This CDR3 is built from 14 residues. Looked up from germline, CDR1 is MDHEN and CDR2 is SYDVKM. The CDR3 bases are TGTGCCAGCCAGCTATTTAGCGCCACGTACGAGCAGTACTTC. Residues: CASQLFSATYEQYF.

This chain uses TRBV4-3 with TRBJ2-5; 7 nucleotides match TRBD1. Germline V CDR1 and CDR2: LGHNA, YSLEER. J lost 5 bases, V lost 4 bases, and 10 bases had no gene match. The CDR3 is 15 amino acids. The CDR3 DNA sequence: TGCGCCAGCAGCCGGCTACAGGGGTTTCACGAGACCCAGTACTTC. It specifies CASSRLQGFHETQYF.

The chain combines TRBV28 with TRBJ2-3; TRBD2 matches 13 bases. In germline, CDR1 is MDHEN, CDR2 SYDVKM. This CDR3 comprises 14 residues. After removal of 4 bases from V and 6 bases from J, the junction contained 1 base not matched to a gene. CDR3 DNA sequence: TGTGCCAGCAGTTGGACTAGCGGGAGCGATACGCAGTATTTT. Translating gives CASSWTSGSDTQYF.

This chain joins TRBV14 and TRBJ2-3; D unclear. The germline gives CDR1 SGHDN, CDR2 FVKESK. The V and J ends lost 4 bases and 6 bases respectively, with 8 bases between them. This CDR3 is built from 12 residues. CDR3 nucleotide sequence: TGTGCCAGCAGCCGTGAGTTTGATACGCAGTATTTT. Amino acids: CASSREFDTQYF.